These 2 T cell receptor beta chains were all obtained from the same sample, sequenced in a study of blood T cell repertoires in COVID-19. Assay: immunoSEQ multiplex PCR; the TCRdb copy retains only in-frame clones and omits some. This table holds around 250,000 clones, 65% to 90% found once. Material: peripheral blood. These receptors all come from a man in his fifties or sixties with active or convalescent COVID-19.

This clone has just a few counts. The chain couples TRBV19 to TRBJ2-7; possibly TRBD2 for D (6 bases). Per the germline V gene, CDR1 is LNHDA and CDR2 is SQIVND (reference sequence). The CDR3 contains 16 residues. V was shortened by 10 bases and J by 2 bases, with 24 bases between the two germline ends. CDR3 in DNA: TGTGCCACCCGGCGGCTCGGGACTCCTAACGCCTACGAGCAGTACTTC. Translating gives CATRRLGTPNAYEQYF.

J is TRBJ2-1 and V is TRBV6-5, with 10 bases aligning to TRBD2. Unmatched junction bases numbered 6, after V lost 2 bases and J lost 8 bases. Germline lookup yields CDR1 MNHEY and CDR2 SVGAGI. The CDR3 length is 15 residues. In DNA form, the CDR3 reads TGTGCCAGCAGTTACGGTCTAGCGGGAGCGGATGAGCAGTTCTTC. Amino acids: CASSYGLAGADEQFF.